This TCR beta chain comes out of a study of cytomegalovirus exposure and HLA in healthy donors. Deletions cut 3 bases from V and 8 bases from J, with 6 bases between. The length of the CDR3 is 11 residues. The germline V gene encodes CDR1 SGHKS and CDR2 YYEKEE (reference sequence). The PCR had 60 Vbeta and 13 Jbeta primers. In the authors' methods: In a later analysis, the count reached about 82 million unique TCR beta chains, with about 9.9 million shared. The repertoire was sequenced with immunoSEQ multiplex PCR; TCRdb's copy has only in-frame clones and lacks some. V and J calls and clone size are as listed in that table; D and trimming were resolved from the DNA. The sample includes about 100,000 clones, over 65% of them seen just once.

Sequenced material: PBMCs. This sequence originates from a woman aged 55 to 70 in good health and CMV-seronegative. The chain links TRBV5-5 to TRBJ2-1; a possible D gene is TRBD2 (6 bases). The CDR3 here is CASSWGDEQFF. The CDR3, as DNA: TGTGCCAGCAGCTGGGGGGATGAGCAGTTCTTC.